Below, 13 T cell receptor beta chains from the same sample are listed, as sequenced in a study of blood T cell repertoires in COVID-19. Clones were sequenced by immunoSEQ multiplex PCR, and TCRdb holds only the in-frame ones, with some missing. The sample has 70,000 or so clones; roughly 80% are singletons. The sequencing sample was made of peripheral blood. The receptors were gathered from an older woman with acute or convalescent COVID-19.

The chain employs TRBV29-1 and TRBJ1-1; a weak D match, TRBD1 (5 bases). Trimming left V 1 base short and J 4 bases short, with 7 bases between. Germline V lookup: CDR1 SQVTM, CDR2 ANQGSEA. The CDR3 is made up of 12 amino acids. The CDR3 bases are TGCAGCGTTGAAGCAGGGCGCACTGAAGCTTTCTTT. As protein: CSVEAGRTEAFF.

This chain connects TRBV3-1 (or the pseudogene TRBV3-2) to TRBJ1-2, with 10 bases matching TRBD1. The CDR3 sequence is 14 residues long. The germline V gene has CDR1 LGHDT and CDR2 YNNKEL (reference sequence). Trimming cost V 3 bases and J 8 bases; bases outside gene matches: 6. CDR3 DNA: TGTGCCAGCAGCCACGACAGGGGGCCTAAGGGCTACACCTTC. Encoded protein: CASSHDRGPKGYTF.

The genes are TRBV19 and TRBJ2-6; the match to TRBD1 covers 7 bases. Germline V gene data show CDR1 as LNHDA and CDR2 as SQIVND (reference sequence). The CDR3 extends over 15 amino acids. V shed 7 bases, J shed 2 bases, and the junction held 5 bases outside the gene matches. This CDR3 reads CASTPGQPGANVLTF. The CDR3 DNA is TGTGCCAGTACCCCGGGACAGCCTGGGGCCAACGTCCTGACTTTC. Full variable domain (remainder filled in from reference TRBV19 and TRBJ2-6): DGGITQSPKYLFRKEGQNVTLSCEQNLNHDAMYWYRQDPGQGLRLIYYSQIVNDFQKGDIAEGYSVSREKKESFPLTVTSAQKNPTAFYLCASTPGQPGANVLTFGAGSRLTVL.

The V gene is TRBV19, the J gene TRBJ1-2; 7 nucleotides match TRBD1. Trimming cost V 3 bases and J 10 bases; bases outside gene matches: 5. The CDR3 has 12 amino acids. The germline gives CDR1 LNHDA, CDR2 SQIVND (reference sequence). CDR3 residues: CASSIGQGDYTF. CDR3 DNA sequence: TGTGCCAGTAGTATTGGTCAGGGGGACTACACCTTC.

This CDR3 is CASSENNQPQHF. CDR3 nucleotide sequence: TGTGCCAGCAGCGAGAATAATCAGCCCCAGCATTTT. The chain recombines TRBV6-5 with TRBJ1-5; unclear D gene. Trimming took 6 bases from V and 4 from J, leaving 7 bases between them. The CDR3 is 12 residues long. In germline, CDR1 is MNHEY, CDR2 SVGAGI.

This clone was counted once. The gene calls are TRBV6-1 and TRBJ2-3; TRBD2 agrees at 12 bases. The J segment lost 4 bases and the V segment lost 4 bases, leaving 6 bases of the junction unmatched. Germline CDR1 is MNHNS and CDR2 is SASEGT. CDR3 length: 16 amino acids. The CDR3 spells CASSASGGAVSDTQYF. The CDR3 nucleotides are TGTGCCAGCAGTGCTAGCGGGGGGGCCGTTTCAGATACGCAGTATTTT.

The chain combines TRBV29-1 with TRBJ2-2; 7 bases are a match to TRBD1. The CDR3 extends over 13 amino acids. J lost 0 bases, V lost 7 bases, and 2 bases had no gene match. Germline V gene lookup returns CDR1 SQVTM and CDR2 ANQGSEA. CDR3 sequence: CSAGTANTGELFF. As DNA, the CDR3 is TGCAGCGCCGGGACAGCGAACACCGGGGAGCTGTTTTTT.

The chain links TRBV5-6 to TRBJ2-2; the match to TRBD2 covers 9 bases. Losses at the gene ends were 1 base for V and 5 bases for J; bases not matched to a gene: 3. The CDR3 consists of 15 residues. Germline CDR1 reads SGHDT; CDR2 reads YYEEEE. The CDR3 reads CASSLLLAGTGELFF. DNA of the CDR3: TGTGCCAGCAGCTTGCTTCTAGCGGGGACCGGGGAGCTGTTTTTT.

The chain employs TRBV2 and TRBJ2-7, with D uncertain. This CDR3 region has 13 residues. The ends were cut back, 3 bases at V and 1 base at J, with 7 bases in the middle. Germline values: CDR1 SNHLY, CDR2 FYNNEI. CDR3 protein: CASSDGFSYEQYF. The CDR3 DNA follows: TGTGCCAGCAGTGATGGCTTTTCCTACGAGCAGTACTTC.

V and J are TRBV5-1 and TRBJ2-1, with D perhaps TRBD1 (6 bases). V dropped 4 bases and J dropped 5 bases, with 13 bases sitting between them. CDR1 is SGHRS and CDR2 is YFSETQ in the germline V gene. The CDR3 consists of 14 residues. CDR3 sequence reads: CASSLGAGDNEQFF. CDR3 DNA: TGCGCCAGCAGCCTGGGGGCAGGGGACAATGAGCAGTTCTTC.

This clone was picked up a small number of times. The V call is TRBV3-1 (or the pseudogene TRBV3-2), the J call TRBJ1-5; possibly TRBD1 for D (5 bases). The CDR3 length is 15 residues. Trimming pared 2 bases from V and 1 base from J, leaving 9 bases between. The germline V gene encodes CDR1 LGHDT and CDR2 YNNKEL (reference sequence). CDR3 sequence: CASSQSGGSNQPQHF. CDR3 coding DNA: TGTGCCAGCAGCCAATCGGGGGGGAGCAATCAGCCCCAGCATTTT.

V is TRBV11-2 and J is TRBJ2-7; no clear D. V dropped 1 base and J dropped 0 bases, with 7 bases sitting between them. The CDR3 extends over 14 amino acids. CDR1 and CDR2 from the germline V gene are SGHAT and FQNNGV. DNA of the CDR3: TGTGCCAGCAGCTTAGTCCTCAGCTCCTACGAGCAGTACTTC. It codes for CASSLVLSSYEQYF.

This chain connects TRBV4-1 to TRBJ1-4, with TRBD1 as a possible D gene (5 bases). Germline loops: CDR1 MGHRA, CDR2 YSYEKL. V lost 0 bases and J 4 bases, leaving 12 bases between the germline ends. The length of the CDR3 is 16 residues. The CDR3 region is CASSQEVGGINEKLFF. As DNA, the CDR3 is TGCGCCAGCAGCCAAGAGGTTGGGGGGATTAATGAAAAACTGTTTTTT.